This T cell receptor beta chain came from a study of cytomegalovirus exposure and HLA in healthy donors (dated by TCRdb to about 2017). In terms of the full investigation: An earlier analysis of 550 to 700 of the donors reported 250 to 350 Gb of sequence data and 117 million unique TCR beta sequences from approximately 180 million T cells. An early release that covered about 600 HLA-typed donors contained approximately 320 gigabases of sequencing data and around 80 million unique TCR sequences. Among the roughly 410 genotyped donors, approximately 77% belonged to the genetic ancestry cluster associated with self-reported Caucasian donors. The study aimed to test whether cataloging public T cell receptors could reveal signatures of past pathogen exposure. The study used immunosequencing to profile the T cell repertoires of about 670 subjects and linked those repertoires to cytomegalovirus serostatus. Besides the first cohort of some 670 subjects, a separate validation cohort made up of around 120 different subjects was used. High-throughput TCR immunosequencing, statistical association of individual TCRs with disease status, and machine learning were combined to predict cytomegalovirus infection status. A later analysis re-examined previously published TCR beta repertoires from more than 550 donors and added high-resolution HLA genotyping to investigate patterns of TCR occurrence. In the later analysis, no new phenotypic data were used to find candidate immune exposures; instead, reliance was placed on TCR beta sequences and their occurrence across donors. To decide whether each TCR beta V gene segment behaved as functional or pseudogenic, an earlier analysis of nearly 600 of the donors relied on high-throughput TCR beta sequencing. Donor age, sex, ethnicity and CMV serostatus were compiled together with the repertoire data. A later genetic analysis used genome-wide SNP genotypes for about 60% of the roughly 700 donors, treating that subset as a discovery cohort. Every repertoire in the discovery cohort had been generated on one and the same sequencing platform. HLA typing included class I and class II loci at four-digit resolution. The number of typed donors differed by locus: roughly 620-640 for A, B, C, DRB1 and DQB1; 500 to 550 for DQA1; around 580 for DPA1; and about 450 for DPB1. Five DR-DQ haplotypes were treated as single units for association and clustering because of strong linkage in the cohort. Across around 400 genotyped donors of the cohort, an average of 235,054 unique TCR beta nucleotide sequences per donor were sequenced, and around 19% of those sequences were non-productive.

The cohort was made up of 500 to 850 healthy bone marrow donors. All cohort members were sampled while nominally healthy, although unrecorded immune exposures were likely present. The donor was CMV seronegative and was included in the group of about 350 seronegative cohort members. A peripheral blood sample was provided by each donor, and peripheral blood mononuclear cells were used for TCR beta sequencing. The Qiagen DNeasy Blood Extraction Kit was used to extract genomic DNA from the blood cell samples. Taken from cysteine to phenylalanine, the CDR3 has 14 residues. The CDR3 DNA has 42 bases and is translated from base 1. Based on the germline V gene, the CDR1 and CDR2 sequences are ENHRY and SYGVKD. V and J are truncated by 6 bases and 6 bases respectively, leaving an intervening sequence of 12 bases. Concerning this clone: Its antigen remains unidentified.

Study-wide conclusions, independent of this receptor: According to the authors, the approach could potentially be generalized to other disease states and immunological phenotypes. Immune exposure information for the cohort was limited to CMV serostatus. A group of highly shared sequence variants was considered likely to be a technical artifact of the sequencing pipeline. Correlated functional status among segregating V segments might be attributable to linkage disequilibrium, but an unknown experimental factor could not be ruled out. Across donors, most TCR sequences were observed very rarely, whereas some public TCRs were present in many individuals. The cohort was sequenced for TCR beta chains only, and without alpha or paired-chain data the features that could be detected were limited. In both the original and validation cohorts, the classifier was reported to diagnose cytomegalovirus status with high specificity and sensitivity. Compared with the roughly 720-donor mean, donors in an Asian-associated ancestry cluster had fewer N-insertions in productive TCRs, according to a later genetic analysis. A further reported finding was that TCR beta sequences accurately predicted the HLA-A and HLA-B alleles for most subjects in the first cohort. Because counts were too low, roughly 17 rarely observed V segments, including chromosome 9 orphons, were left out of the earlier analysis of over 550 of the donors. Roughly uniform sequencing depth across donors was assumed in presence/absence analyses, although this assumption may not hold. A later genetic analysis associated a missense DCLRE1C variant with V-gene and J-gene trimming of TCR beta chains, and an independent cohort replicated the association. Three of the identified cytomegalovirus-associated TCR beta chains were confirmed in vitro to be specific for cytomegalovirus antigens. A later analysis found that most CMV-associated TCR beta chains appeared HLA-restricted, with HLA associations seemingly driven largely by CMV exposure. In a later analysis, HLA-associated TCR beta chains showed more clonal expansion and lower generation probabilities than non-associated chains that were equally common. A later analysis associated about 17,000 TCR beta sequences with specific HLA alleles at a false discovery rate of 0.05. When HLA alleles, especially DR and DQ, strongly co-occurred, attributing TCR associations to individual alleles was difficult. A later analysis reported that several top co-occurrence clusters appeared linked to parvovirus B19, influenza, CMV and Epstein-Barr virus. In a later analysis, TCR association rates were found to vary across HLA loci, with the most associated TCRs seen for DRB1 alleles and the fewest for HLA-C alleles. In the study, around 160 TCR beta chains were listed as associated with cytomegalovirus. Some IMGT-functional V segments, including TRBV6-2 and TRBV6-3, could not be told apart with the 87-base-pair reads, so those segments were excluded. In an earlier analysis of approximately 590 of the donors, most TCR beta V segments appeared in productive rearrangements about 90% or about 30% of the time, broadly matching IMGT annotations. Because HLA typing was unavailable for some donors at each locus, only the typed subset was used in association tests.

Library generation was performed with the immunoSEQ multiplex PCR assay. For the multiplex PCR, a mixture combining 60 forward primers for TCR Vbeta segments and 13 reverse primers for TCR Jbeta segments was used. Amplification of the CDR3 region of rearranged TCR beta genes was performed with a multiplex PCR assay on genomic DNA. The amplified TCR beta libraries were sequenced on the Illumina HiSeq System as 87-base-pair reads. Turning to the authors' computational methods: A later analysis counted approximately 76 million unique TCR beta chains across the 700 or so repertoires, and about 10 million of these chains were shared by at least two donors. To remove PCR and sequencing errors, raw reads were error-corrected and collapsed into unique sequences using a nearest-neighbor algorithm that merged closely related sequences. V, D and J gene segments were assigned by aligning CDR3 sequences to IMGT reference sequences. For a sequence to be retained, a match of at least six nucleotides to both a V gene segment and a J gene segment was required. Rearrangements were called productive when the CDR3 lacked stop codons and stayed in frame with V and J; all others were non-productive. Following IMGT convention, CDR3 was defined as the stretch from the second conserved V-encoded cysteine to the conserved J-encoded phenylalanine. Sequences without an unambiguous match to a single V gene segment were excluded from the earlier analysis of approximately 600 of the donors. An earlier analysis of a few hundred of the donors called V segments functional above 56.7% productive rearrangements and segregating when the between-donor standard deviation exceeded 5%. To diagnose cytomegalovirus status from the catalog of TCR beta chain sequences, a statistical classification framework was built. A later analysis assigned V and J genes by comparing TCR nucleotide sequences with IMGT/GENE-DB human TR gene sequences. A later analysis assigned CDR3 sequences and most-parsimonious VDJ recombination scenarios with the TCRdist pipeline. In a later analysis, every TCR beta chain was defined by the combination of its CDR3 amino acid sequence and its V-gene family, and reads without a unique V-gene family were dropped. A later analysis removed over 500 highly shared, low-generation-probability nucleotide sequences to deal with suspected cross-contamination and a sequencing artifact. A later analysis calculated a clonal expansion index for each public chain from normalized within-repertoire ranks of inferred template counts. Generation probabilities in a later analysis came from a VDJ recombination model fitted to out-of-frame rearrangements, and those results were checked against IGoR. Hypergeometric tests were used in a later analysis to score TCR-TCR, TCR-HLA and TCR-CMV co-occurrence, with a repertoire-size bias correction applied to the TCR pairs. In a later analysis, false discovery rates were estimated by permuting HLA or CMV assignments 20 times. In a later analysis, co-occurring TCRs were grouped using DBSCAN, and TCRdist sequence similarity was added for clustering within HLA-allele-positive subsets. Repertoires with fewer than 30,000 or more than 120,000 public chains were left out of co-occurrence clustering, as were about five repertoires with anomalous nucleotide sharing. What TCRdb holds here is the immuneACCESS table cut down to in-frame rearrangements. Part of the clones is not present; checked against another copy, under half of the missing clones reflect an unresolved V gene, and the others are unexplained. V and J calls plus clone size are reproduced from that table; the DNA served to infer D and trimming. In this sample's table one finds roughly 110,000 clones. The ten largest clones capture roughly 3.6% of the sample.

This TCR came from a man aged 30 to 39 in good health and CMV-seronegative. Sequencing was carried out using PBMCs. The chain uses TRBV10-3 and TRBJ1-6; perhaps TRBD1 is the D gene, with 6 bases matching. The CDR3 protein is CAIRPGQPNSPLHF. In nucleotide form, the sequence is TGTGCCATCAGGCCAGGACAGCCTAATTCACCCCTCCACTTT.